These T cell receptor beta chains were read from a single sample in a study of blood T cell repertoires in COVID-19. Assay: immunoSEQ multiplex PCR; the TCRdb copy retains only in-frame clones and omits some. The sample lists around 300,000 clones, approximately 91% occurring once. The sample was peripheral blood. The receptor source for this set is a man aged 45-60 years with acute or convalescent COVID-19. Both conserved end residues are part of each CDR3. The D gene is left open where the match is weak. Some rows mark clone size as missing; the rest say once, few, many or name a class of expanded clone.

J gene,V gene,clone size,D gene,CDR3 DNA,CDR3 protein
TRBJ1-6,TRBV7-9,NA,NA,TGTGCCAGCTCCCTGGTAGCGGGGAGACCCCTCCACTTT,CASSLVAGRPLHF
TRBJ1-1,TRBV6-5,NA,NA,TGTGCCAGCTGCCGGGGTTGGGGGGGAACTGAAGCTTTCTTT,CASCRGWGGTEAFF
TRBJ1-5,TRBV30,NA,TRBD1,TGTGCCTGGAGTGCCTCCGGGACAGGAGGCAATCAGCCCCAGCATTTT,CAWSASGTGGNQPQHF
TRBJ2-5,TRBV30,once,TRBD1,TGTGCCTGGAGTATCCCGGGACAGGGGCAAGAGACCCAGTACTTC,CAWSIPGQGQETQYF
TRBJ2-1,TRBV5-1,once,TRBD2,TGCGCCAGCAGCGCGGAGGGGACTAGCGGGGGGCAGTCCCGCAATGAGCAGTTCTTC,CASSAEGTSGGQSRNEQFF
TRBJ1-4,TRBV9,NA,NA,TGTGCCAGCAGCGTAGTCGGAGCCGCGGGAAGCAATGCGGAACTGTTTTTT,CASSVVGAAGSNAELFF
TRBJ2-6,TRBV7-3,NA,NA,TGTGCCAGCAGCTTACCAGGGGTGGCCGGGGCCAACGTCCTGACTTTC,CASSLPGVAGANVLTF
TRBJ2-5,TRBV18,NA,TRBD2,TGTGCCAGCTCATCCGGCGCGGGGGGGCGAGAGACCCAGTACTTC,CASSSGAGGRETQYF
TRBJ2-5,TRBV27,NA,NA,TGTGCCAGCAGTTTACGGGGGTGGGAGACCCAGTACTTC,CASSLRGWETQYF
TRBJ2-7,TRBV5-1,NA,TRBD1,TGCGCCAGCAGCGCGACAGGGCAGACCTACGAGCAGTACTTC,CASSATGQTYEQYF
TRBJ2-2,TRBV29-1,NA,NA,TGCAGCGTCTCGCGGGGTAGCGGGGAGCTGTTTTTT,CSVSRGSGELFF
TRBJ1-4,TRBV7-9,NA,TRBD1,TGTGCCAGCAGCCCTTCAGGGACAGGGAGAAAAACTAATGAAAAACTGTTTTTT,CASSPSGTGRKTNEKLFF
TRBJ1-1,TRBV10-1,once,TRBD1,TGCGCCAGCAGTGGTGGGGACAGCTTGAACACTGAAGCTTTCTTT,CASSGGDSLNTEAFF
TRBJ1-2,TRBV4-2,NA,NA,TGTGCCAGCAGCCAAGAGGGCAGGGTGGATGGCTACACCTTC,CASSQEGRVDGYTF
TRBJ1-1,TRBV6-5,NA,TRBD1,TGTGCCAGCAGCCCATCGCGACAGGGACCTGAAGCTTTCTTT,CASSPSRQGPEAFF
TRBJ2-3,TRBV6-5,NA,NA,TGTGCCAGCAGCCACAGGGAGACAGATACGCAGTATTTT,CASSHRETDTQYF
TRBJ1-5,TRBV5-1,NA,NA,TGCGCCAGCAGCTTGCGGGTCGTCAATCAGCCCCAGCATTTT,CASSLRVVNQPQHF
TRBJ2-5,TRBV13,NA,NA,TGTGCCAGCAGCTTCCGGGACTCGGAGACCCAGTACTTC,CASSFRDSETQYF